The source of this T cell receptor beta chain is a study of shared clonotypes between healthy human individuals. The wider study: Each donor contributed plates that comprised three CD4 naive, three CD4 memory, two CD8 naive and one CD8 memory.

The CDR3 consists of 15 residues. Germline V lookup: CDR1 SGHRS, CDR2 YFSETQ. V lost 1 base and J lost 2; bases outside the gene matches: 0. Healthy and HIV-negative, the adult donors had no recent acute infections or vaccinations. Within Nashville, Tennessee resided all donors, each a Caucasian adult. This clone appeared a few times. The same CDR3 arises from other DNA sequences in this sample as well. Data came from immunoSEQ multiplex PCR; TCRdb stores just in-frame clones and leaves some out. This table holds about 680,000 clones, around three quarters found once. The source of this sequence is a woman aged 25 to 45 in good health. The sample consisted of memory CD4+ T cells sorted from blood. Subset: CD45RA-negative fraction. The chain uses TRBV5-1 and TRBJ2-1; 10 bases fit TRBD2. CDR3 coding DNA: TGCGCCAGCAGCTTGACTAGCGGGACCTACAATGAGCAGTTCTTC. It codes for CASSLTSGTYNEQFF.